This paragraph covers one T cell receptor (beta chain) sequence. These data come from a study of blood T cell repertoires in COVID-19. Turning to the study itself: Nucleic acid was either cDNA or gDNA, and it came from T cells, B-cell-depleted T cells, or PBMCs.

Using immunoSEQ multiplex PCR, the repertoire was profiled, and TCRdb retains in-frame clones only, with some absent. The table shows roughly 80,000 clones, with 77% occurring only once. This CDR3 has 14 amino acids. V gave up 4 bases and J gave up 6 bases; unmatched junction bases: 6. Germline V CDR1 and CDR2: SGHKS, YYEKEE (reference sequence). V is TRBV5-5 and J is TRBJ2-7; 11 bases fit TRBD2. Material for sequencing was peripheral blood. This receptor was identified in a human donor in a cohort sampled during active COVID-19. The CDR3 DNA follows: TGTGCCAGCAGCCACACTAGCGGGGGACCCGAGCAGTACTTC. Translating gives CASSHTSGGPEQYF.